This T cell receptor (beta chain) was sequenced for a study of T cells after yellow fever vaccination. Study-wide points: In FACS-sorted repertoires, abundant clonotypes from the bulk population could appear as contaminants.

TCRdb reanalysed the 5' RACE reads using MiXCR and keeps one entry per CDR3 protein. This sample has 550,000 or so distinct CDR3 sequences, with about 19% found just once. Points on this clonotype: Antigen unknown.

This CDR3 comprises 13 residues. Losses at the gene ends were 2 bases for V and 4 bases for J; bases not matched to a gene: 4. Per germline, CDR1 DFQATT and CDR2 SNEGSKA (reference sequence). This sample comprised PBMCs, obtained 15 days after the yellow fever booster vaccination. The TCR originated in a man aged 25 to 40 who received the YFV17D yellow fever vaccine. The V call is TRBV20-1, the J call TRBJ1-2; TRBD1 agrees at 7 bases. In DNA, the CDR3 is TGCAGTGCTAGAACAGGGGACGGCTATGGCTACACCTTC. Translating gives CSARTGDGYGYTF.